This T cell receptor beta chain was documented in a study of T-cell reconstitution after alpha-beta-depleted transplantation in children. Whole-study findings and limits: For some patients, TCRbeta diversity was high at day 60 because of recipient T cells and thymic progenitors that survived. Alpha-beta T cells present about two months after transplant were reported to originate from several hundred expanded graft clones. Newly generated T cells supplied most T-cell counts and diversity one year post-transplant.

Molecular barcoding with unique molecular identifiers was used for the TCRbeta library. TCRdb reprocessed the PCR reads via MiXCR and lists one record per CDR3 protein. The sample shows just under 350,000 distinct CDR3 sequences, roughly 17% of them seen only once. Notes on this clonotype: Its antigen is undetermined.

Trimming removed 2 bases from V and 2 bases from J; junction bases left unmatched: 2. Germline V gene sequence: CDR1 LGHNA, CDR2 YNFKEQ. The CDR3 runs 16 residues. This receptor was identified in a male patient aged 2 to 10 who had a stem cell transplant for acute lymphoblastic leukemia, so the T cells may come from the graft donor. The sequencing here drew on PBMCs, mostly from graft donor cells, taken 360 days after TCRalphabeta/CD19-depleted stem cell transplant. This rearrangement joins TRBV4-2 to TRBJ2-1; TRBD2 matches 11 bases. CDR3 sequence: CASSQTGLAAYNEQFF. CDR3 sequence (DNA): TGTGCCAGCAGCCAAACGGGACTAGCGGCCTACAATGAGCAGTTCTTC.